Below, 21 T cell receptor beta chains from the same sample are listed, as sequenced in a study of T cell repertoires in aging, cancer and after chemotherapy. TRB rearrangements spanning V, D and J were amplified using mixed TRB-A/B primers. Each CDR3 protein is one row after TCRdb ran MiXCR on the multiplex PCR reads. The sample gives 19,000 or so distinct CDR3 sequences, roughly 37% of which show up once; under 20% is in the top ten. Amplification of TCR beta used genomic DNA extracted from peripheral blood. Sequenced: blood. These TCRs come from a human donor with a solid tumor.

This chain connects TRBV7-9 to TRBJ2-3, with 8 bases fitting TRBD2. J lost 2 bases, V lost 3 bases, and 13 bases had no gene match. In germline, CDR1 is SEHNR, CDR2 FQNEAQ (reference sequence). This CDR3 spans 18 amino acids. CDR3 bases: TGTGCCAGCAGCTTTGCCGGGGGGAGAGCGGGAGTCACAGATACGCAGTATTTT. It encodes CASSFAGGRAGVTDTQYF.

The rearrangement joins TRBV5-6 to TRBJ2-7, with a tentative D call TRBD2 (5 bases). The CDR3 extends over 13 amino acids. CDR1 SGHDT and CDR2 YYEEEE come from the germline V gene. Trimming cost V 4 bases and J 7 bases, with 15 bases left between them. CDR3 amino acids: CASSQSGKLEQYF. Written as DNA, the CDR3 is TGTGCCAGCAGCCAATCCGGGAAACTTGAGCAGTACTTC.

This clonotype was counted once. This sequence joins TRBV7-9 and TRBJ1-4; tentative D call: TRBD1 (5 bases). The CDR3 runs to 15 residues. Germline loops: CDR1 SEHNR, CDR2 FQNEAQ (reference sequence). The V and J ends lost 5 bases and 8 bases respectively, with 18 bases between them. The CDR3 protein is CASSPKGRDGEKLFF. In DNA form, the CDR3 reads TGTGCCAGCAGCCCAAAGGGCAGGGACGGGGAAAAACTGTTTTTT.

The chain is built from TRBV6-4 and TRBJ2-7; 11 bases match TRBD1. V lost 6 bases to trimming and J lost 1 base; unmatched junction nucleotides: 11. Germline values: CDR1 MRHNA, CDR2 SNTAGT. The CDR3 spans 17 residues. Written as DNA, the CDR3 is TGTGCCAGCAGATTCACACGGGACAGGGGGTCTTCCTACGAGCAGTACTTC. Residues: CASRFTRDRGSSYEQYF.

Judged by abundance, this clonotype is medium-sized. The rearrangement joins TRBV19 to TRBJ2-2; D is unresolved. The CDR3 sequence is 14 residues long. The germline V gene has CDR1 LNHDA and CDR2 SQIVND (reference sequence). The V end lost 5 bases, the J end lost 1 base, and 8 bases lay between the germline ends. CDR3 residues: CASSVALNTGELFF. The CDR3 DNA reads TGTGCCAGTAGTGTTGCATTGAACACCGGGGAGCTGTTTTTT.

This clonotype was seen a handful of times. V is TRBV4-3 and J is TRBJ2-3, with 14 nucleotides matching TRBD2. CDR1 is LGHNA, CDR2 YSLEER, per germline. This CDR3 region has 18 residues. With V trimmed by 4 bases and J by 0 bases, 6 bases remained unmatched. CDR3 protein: CASSPGLAGGPSTDTQYF. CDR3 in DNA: TGCGCCAGCAGCCCCGGACTAGCGGGAGGCCCTAGCACAGATACGCAGTATTTT.

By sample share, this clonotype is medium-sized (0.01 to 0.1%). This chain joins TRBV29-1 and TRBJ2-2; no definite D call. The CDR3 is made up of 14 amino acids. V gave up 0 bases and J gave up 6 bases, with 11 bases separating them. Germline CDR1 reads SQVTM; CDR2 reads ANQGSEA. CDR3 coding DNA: TGCAGCGTTGAAGAGGGCACGACGGCCGGGGAGCTGTTTTTT. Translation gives CSVEEGTTAGELFF.

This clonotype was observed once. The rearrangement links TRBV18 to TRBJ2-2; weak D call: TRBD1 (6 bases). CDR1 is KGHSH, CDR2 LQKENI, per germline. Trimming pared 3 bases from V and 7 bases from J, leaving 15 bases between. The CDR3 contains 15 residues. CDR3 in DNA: TGTGCCAGCTCACCTCAGGGGTCTGAAATCGGGGAGCTGTTTTTT. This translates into CASSPQGSEIGELFF.

The CDR3 DNA sequence: TGTGCCAGCAGTGAGTCCGGGGGAGGGACAGATACGCAGTATTTT. It yields the protein CASSESGGGTDTQYF. The rearrangement links TRBV6-2 or TRBV6-3 to TRBJ2-3; 7 bases map to TRBD2. V lost 5 bases to trimming and J lost 3 bases; unmatched junction nucleotides: 8. The CDR3 covers 15 residues. Per the germline V gene, CDR1 is MNHEY and CDR2 is SVGEGT.

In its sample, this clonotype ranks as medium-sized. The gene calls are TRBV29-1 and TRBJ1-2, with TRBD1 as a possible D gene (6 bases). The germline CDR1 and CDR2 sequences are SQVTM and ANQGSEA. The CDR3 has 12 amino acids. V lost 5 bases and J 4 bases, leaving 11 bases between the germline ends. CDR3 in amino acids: CSVQGMGYGYTF. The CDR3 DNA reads TGCAGCGTTCAGGGGATGGGCTATGGCTACACCTTC.

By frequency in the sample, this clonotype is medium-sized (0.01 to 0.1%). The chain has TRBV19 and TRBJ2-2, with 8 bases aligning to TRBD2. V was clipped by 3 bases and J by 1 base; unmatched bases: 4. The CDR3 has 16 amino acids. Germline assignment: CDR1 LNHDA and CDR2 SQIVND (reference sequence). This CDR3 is CASSIGGRQNTGELFF. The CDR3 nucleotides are TGTGCCAGTAGTATTGGCGGGAGGCAGAACACCGGGGAGCTGTTTTTT. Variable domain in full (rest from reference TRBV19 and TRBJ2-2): DGGITQSPKYLFRKEGQNVTLSCEQNLNHDAMYWYRQDPGQGLRLIYYSQIVNDFQKGDIAEGYSVSREKKESFPLTVTSAQKNPTAFYLCASSIGGRQNTGELFFGEGSRLTVL.

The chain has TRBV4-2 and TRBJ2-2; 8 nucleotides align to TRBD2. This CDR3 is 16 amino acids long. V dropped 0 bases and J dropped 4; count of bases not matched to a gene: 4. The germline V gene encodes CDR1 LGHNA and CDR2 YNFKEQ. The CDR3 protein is CASSQDPSGLTGELFF. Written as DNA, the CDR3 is TGTGCCAGCAGCCAAGATCCTAGCGGGCTCACCGGGGAGCTGTTTTTT.

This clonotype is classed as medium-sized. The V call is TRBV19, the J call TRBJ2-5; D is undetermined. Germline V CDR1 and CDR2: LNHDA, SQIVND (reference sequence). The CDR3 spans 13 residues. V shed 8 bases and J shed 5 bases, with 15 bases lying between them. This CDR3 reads CASGEWDRETQYF. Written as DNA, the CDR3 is TGTGCCAGTGGGGAATGGGATCGGGAGACCCAGTACTTC.

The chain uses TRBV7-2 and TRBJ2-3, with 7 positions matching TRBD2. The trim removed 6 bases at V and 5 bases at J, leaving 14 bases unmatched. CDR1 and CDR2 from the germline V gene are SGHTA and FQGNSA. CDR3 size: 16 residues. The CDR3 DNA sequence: TGTGCCAGCAGTTCGCTAGCGGAGACCCCAGGAGATACGCAGTATTTT. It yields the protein CASSSLAETPGDTQYF. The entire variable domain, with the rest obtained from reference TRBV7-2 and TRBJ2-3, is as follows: GAGVSQSPSNKVTEKGKDVELRCDPISGHTALYWYRQSLGQGLEFLIYFQGNSAPDKSGLPSDRFSAERTGGSVSTLTIQRTQQEDSAVYLCASSSLAETPGDTQYFGPGTRLTVL.

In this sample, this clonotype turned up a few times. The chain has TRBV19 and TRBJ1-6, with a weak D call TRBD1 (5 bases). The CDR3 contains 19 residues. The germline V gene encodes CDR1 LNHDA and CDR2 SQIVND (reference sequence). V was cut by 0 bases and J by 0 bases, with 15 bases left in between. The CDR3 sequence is CASSIEPLGTASYNSPLHF. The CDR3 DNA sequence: TGTGCCAGTAGTATAGAGCCCCTCGGGACGGCCTCCTATAATTCACCCCTCCACTTT.

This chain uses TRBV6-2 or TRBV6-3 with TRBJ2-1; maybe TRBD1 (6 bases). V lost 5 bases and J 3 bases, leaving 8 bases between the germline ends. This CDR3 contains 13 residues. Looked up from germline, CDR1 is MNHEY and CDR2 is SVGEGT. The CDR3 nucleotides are TGTGCCAGCAGTCCCAGGGGCTACAATGAGCAGTTCTTC. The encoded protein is CASSPRGYNEQFF.

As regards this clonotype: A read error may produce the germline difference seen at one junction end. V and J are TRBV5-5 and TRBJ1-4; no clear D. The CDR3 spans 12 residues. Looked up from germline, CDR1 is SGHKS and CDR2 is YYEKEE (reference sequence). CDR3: CASNLDVQKLFF. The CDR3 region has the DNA TGTGCCAGCAACTTGGACGTCCAAAAACTGTTTTTT.

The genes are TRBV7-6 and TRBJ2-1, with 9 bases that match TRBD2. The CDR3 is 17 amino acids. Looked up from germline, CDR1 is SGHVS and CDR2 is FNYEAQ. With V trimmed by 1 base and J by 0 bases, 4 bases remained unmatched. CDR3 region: CASSLVGGGGSYNEQFF. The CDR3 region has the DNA TGTGCCAGCAGCTTAGTTGGCGGGGGGGGCTCCTACAATGAGCAGTTCTTC.

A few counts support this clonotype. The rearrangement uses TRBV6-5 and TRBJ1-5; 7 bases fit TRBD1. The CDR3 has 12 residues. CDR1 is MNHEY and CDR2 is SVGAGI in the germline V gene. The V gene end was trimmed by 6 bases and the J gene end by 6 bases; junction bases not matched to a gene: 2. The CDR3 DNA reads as TGTGCCAGCAGCACAGGGGCTCAGCCCCAGCATTTT. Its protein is CASSTGAQPQHF.

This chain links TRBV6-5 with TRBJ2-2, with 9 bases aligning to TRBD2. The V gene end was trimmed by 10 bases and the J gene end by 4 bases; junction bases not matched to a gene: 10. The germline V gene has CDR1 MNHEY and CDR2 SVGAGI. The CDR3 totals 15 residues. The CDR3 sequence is CATTRAGGSTGELFF. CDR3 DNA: TGTGCCACCACAAGGGCGGGAGGGAGCACCGGGGAGCTGTTTTTT.

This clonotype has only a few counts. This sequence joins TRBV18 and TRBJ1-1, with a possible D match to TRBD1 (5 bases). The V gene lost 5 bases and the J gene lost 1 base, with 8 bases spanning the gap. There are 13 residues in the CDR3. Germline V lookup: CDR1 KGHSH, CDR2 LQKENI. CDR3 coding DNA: TGTGCCAGCTCATCCGACAGGAACACTGAAGCTTTCTTT. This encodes CASSSDRNTEAFF.